This TCR beta chain was identified during a study of vaccination effects on CD4 cells after COVID-19. Study-level findings and limits: The study found marked clonal contraction of infection- and vaccine-induced clones late after vaccination.

This clone was counted once. Its antigen is not known. Generated by immunoSEQ multiplex PCR, the TCRdb table keeps only in-frame clones and is missing some. The sample shows fewer than 30,000 clones, approximately 80% of them seen only once. Sequencing in the ViraFEST assay came after antigen-specific CD4+ T cells had been expanded with viral peptide pools, which were used to stimulate PBMC. Following 10 days of culture, CD4+ T cells were isolated. The individual was infected with SARS-CoV-2 between March and December 2020, as confirmed by PCR. They grew around 2.2 million PBMC in each well, adding 10 IU/ml IL-2 and around 10 ug/ml peptides. The TCR sequence derives from a human donor who had a prior SARS-CoV-2 infection. This material consisted of CD4+ T cells from PBMCs cultured with HCoV-NL63 spike peptides, taken before COVID-19 vaccination.

CDR3 amino acids: CASRPGSFYEQYF. The CDR3 DNA sequence: TGTGCCAGCAGGCCAGGGTCATTTTACGAGCAGTACTTC. The rearrangement joins TRBV28 to TRBJ2-7; D possibly corresponds to TRBD1 (5 bases). In germline, CDR1 is MDHEN, CDR2 SYDVKM. The V end lost 6 bases, the J end lost 4 bases, and 13 bases lay between the germline ends. The CDR3 is 13 residues long.